This TCR beta chain was captured in a study of T cells after yellow fever vaccination. This clonotype was seen repeatedly, ten times or more. Germline values: CDR1 SGHVS, CDR2 FQNEAQ. CDR3 length: 14 amino acids. V was shortened by 1 base and J by 4 bases, with 7 bases between the two germline ends. TCRdb reanalysed the 5' RACE reads using MiXCR and keeps one entry per CDR3 protein. The sample contains some 30,000 distinct CDR3 sequences, 4.4% of which appear only once. The specimen comprised CD8+ T cells sorted from PBMCs, sampled 5 days after the yellow fever booster vaccination. The source is a man between 25 and 39 years old who received the YFV17D yellow fever vaccine. This sequence joins TRBV7-8 and TRBJ2-2; D unresolved. The CDR3 reads CASSLEFRTGELFF. The CDR3, as DNA: TGTGCCAGCAGCTTAGAGTTTCGCACCGGGGAGCTGTTTTTT.